A single sample gave rise to the 25 T cell receptor beta chains below, sequenced in a study of blood T cell repertoires in COVID-19. The assay was immunoSEQ multiplex PCR, and TCRdb's table has in-frame clones only and misses some. The repertoire holds roughly 410,000 clones, with around 91% as singletons. Material for sequencing was peripheral blood. The receptors come from a woman aged 40 to 55 with COVID-19, enrolled during active disease.

The chain couples TRBV6-5 to TRBJ1-3; D is uncertain. The CDR3 spans 16 residues. V dropped 2 bases and J dropped 3 bases, with 14 bases sitting between them. From germline, CDR1 is MNHEY and CDR2 SVGAGI. CDR3 residues: CASSYAGSGFGNTIYF. The CDR3 DNA follows: TGTGCCAGCAGTTACGCTGGGTCGGGTTTTGGAAACACCATATATTTT.

The chain links TRBV18 to TRBJ1-5, with D unclear. Trimming left V 6 bases short and J 7 bases short, with 19 bases between. This CDR3 comprises 15 residues. Germline V CDR1 and CDR2: KGHSH, LQKENI. For the CDR3, the DNA is TGTGCCAGCTCGGAACTGCCGAGGGCGCGGCAGCCCCAGCATTTT. Residues: CASSELPRARQPQHF.

There are a few counts of this clone. The V gene is TRBV6-5, the J gene TRBJ1-2; D might be TRBD1 (5 bases). The CDR3 has 14 amino acids. The V gene lost 7 bases and the J gene lost 0 bases, with 12 bases spanning the gap. Germline V gene data show CDR1 as MNHEY and CDR2 as SVGAGI. The chain's CDR3 is CASNTGTSNYGYTF. The CDR3 region has the DNA TGTGCCAGCAATACCGGGACTTCTAACTATGGCTACACCTTC.

The chain uses TRBV27 and TRBJ2-1; TRBD1 might be the D (5 bases). The CDR3 runs 11 residues. From germline, CDR1 is MNHEY and CDR2 SMNVEV (reference sequence). The ends were cut back, 5 bases at V and 12 bases at J, with 11 bases in the middle. The CDR3 bases are TGTGCCAGCAGTGGGGCTGGTGCGCAGTTCTTC. This encodes CASSGAGAQFF.

The genes are TRBV24-1 and TRBJ2-2, with 7 bases matching TRBD2. Looked up from germline, CDR1 is KGHDR and CDR2 is SFDVKD. V gave up 4 bases and J gave up 2 bases; unmatched junction bases: 6. This CDR3 contains 16 residues. In DNA, the CDR3 is TGTGCCACCAGTGACCCGGGACTAACCAACACCGGGGAGCTGTTTTTT. Protein: CATSDPGLTNTGELFF.

The sample holds a few counts of this clone. V is TRBV6-1 and J is TRBJ1-5; D gene uncertain. The CDR3 is 14 amino acids. V shed 1 base and J shed 7 bases, with 11 bases lying between them. Germline lookup yields CDR1 MNHNS and CDR2 SASEGT. Here the CDR3 DNA reads TGTGCCAGCAGTGAAGGAGGGTCGGCCCAGCCCCAGCATTTT. This gives the protein CASSEGGSAQPQHF.

V usage is TRBV7-2 and J usage is TRBJ2-3; TRBD2 agrees at 7 bases. Germline CDR1 is SGHTA and CDR2 is FQGNSA. Trimming took 5 bases from V and 9 from J; bases not matched to a gene: 11. The CDR3 totals 14 residues. CDR3 amino acids: CASSRGGRMETQYF. CDR3 coding DNA: TGTGCCAGCAGCCGTGGCGGGAGAATGGAGACGCAGTATTTT.

The V and J genes are TRBV3-1 (or the pseudogene TRBV3-2) and TRBJ2-2; 8 bases match TRBD2. Germline CDR1 and CDR2: LGHDT and YNNKEL (reference sequence). With 4 bases clipped from V and 2 bases from J, the junction kept 9 bases outside the gene matches. The CDR3 length is 17 residues. CDR3 amino acids: CASSLPRGRSNTGELFF. The CDR3 nucleotides are TGTGCCAGCAGCCTCCCCCGCGGGAGGAGTAACACCGGGGAGCTGTTTTTT.

This chain joins TRBV5-1 and TRBJ2-5, with 16 positions matching TRBD2. CDR1 SGHRS and CDR2 YFSETQ come from the germline V gene. Trimming at V came to 3 bases and at J to 5 bases, leaving 7 bases not matched to a gene. The length of the CDR3 is 17 residues. The CDR3 reads CASSSGTSGGAGETQYF. Written as DNA, the CDR3 is TGCGCCAGCAGCTCCGGGACTAGCGGGGGGGCCGGGGAGACCCAGTACTTC.

For the CDR3, the DNA is TGTGCCAGCAGTGAACGAGTCCGTTATGGAAACACCATATATTTT. Amino acid sequence: CASSERVRYGNTIYF. This sequence joins TRBV6-1 and TRBJ1-3; D not resolved. This CDR3 has 15 residues. Per germline, CDR1 MNHNS and CDR2 SASEGT. Trimming shortened V by 2 bases and J by 3 bases, and 11 bases separated the two germline ends.

The chain carries TRBV7-9 and TRBJ1-2; TRBD1 matches 7 bases. Germline loops: CDR1 SEHNR, CDR2 FQNEAQ (reference sequence). The V gene end was trimmed by 1 base and the J gene end by 3 bases; junction bases not matched to a gene: 11. The CDR3 loop spans 17 amino acids. CDR3 sequence: CASSLGGGVSHYYGYTF. DNA for the CDR3: TGTGCCAGCAGCTTAGGAGGGGGCGTAAGTCATTACTATGGCTACACCTTC.

This clone occurred once. The CDR3 loop is CASSPIPHQETQYF. CDR3 in DNA: TGTGCCAGCAGCCCCATTCCCCACCAAGAGACCCAGTACTTC. The chain joins TRBV9 to TRBJ2-5; D uncertain. The CDR3 runs 14 residues. Germline-derived CDR1 and CDR2 are SGDLS and YYNGEE. V lost 4 bases and J 0 bases, leaving 10 bases between the germline ends.

The CDR3 loop is CASIPGTGNYGYTF. CDR3 nucleotide sequence: TGCGCCAGCATCCCAGGGACAGGGAATTATGGCTACACCTTC. The chain joins TRBV5-1 to TRBJ1-2; 9 positions agree with TRBD1. The germline gives CDR1 SGHRS, CDR2 YFSETQ. With 6 bases clipped from V and 5 bases from J, the junction kept 8 bases outside the gene matches. There are 14 residues in the CDR3.

The chain recombines TRBV7-9 with TRBJ1-2, with TRBD1 identical over 10 bases. Germline assignment: CDR1 SEHNR and CDR2 FQNEAQ (reference sequence). This CDR3 contains 16 residues. Trimming at V came to 1 base and at J to 2 bases, leaving 4 bases not matched to a gene. CDR3: CASSLVGQGRNYGYTF. The CDR3 coding sequence is TGTGCCAGCAGCTTAGTGGGACAGGGGCGCAACTATGGCTACACCTTC.

The V gene is TRBV4-3, the J gene TRBJ2-3; 8 nucleotides match TRBD2. Per germline, CDR1 LGHNA and CDR2 YSLEER. Trimming removed 1 base from V and 2 bases from J; junction bases left unmatched: 5. The CDR3 runs to 16 residues. CDR3 coding DNA: TGCGCCAGCAGCCAAGCTTCCGGGGGGGTCACAGATACGCAGTATTTT. Protein sequence: CASSQASGGVTDTQYF.

The gene calls are TRBV7-9 and TRBJ2-7; 9 bases are shared with TRBD1. The CDR3 contains 14 residues. J lost 6 bases, V lost 4 bases, and 7 bases had no gene match. From germline, CDR1 is SEHNR and CDR2 FQNEAQ (reference sequence). In DNA, the CDR3 is TGTGCCAGCAGCTCGGGGACAGGGAATTCCGAGCAGTACTTC. Amino acids: CASSSGTGNSEQYF.

This chain connects TRBV25-1 to TRBJ2-2; D is perhaps TRBD1 (6 bases). This CDR3 is built from 16 residues. V lost 4 bases and J 4 bases, leaving 16 bases between the germline ends. Germline V CDR1 and CDR2: MGHDK, SYGVNS. The CDR3 coding sequence is TGTGCCAGCAGTGCTGGGGGCTTGAGTTTCACCGGGGAGCTGTTTTTT. Translation gives CASSAGGLSFTGELFF.

The chain couples TRBV2 to TRBJ2-5; 7 bases are a match to TRBD2. The CDR3 sequence is 13 residues long. The ends lost 6 bases at V and 1 base at J; junction bases unmatched: 2. CDR1 SNHLY and CDR2 FYNNEI come from the germline V gene. The CDR3 sequence is CASRTGGQETQYF. DNA for the CDR3: TGTGCCAGCAGGACGGGGGGCCAAGAGACCCAGTACTTC.

V usage is TRBV27 and J usage is TRBJ2-7; D is uncertain. CDR1 and CDR2 (germline): MNHEY, SMNVEV (reference sequence). This CDR3 is 15 amino acids long. V lost 0 bases and J 5 bases, leaving 14 bases between the germline ends. The CDR3 loop reads CASSLSQPGRHEQYF. The DNA for the CDR3 is TGTGCCAGCAGTTTATCTCAACCAGGTCGGCACGAGCAGTACTTC.

The gene calls are TRBV5-1 and TRBJ2-3, with 9 nucleotides matching TRBD2. Unmatched junction bases numbered 10, after V lost 5 bases and J lost 6 bases. The germline V gene has CDR1 SGHRS and CDR2 YFSETQ. This CDR3 is built from 15 residues. The CDR3 spells CASSLAGAGVDTQYF. As DNA, the CDR3 is TGCGCCAGCAGTTTAGCGGGGGCAGGGGTTGATACGCAGTATTTT.

The chain employs TRBV27 and TRBJ1-2, with 7 bases identical to TRBD1. V was clipped by 4 bases and J by 3 bases; unmatched bases: 5. CDR1 is MNHEY, CDR2 SMNVEV, per germline (reference sequence). The CDR3 loop spans 14 amino acids. The CDR3 region is CASSSLGTDYGYTF. CDR3 in DNA: TGTGCCAGCAGTTCTCTCGGGACAGACTATGGCTACACCTTC.

The rearrangement links TRBV2 to TRBJ1-5; D is ambiguous. Trimming cost V 3 bases and J 3 bases, with 6 bases left between them. CDR1 SNHLY and CDR2 FYNNEI come from the germline V gene. This CDR3 contains 13 residues. In nucleotides, the CDR3 is TGTGCCAGCAGTGATACTTCCAATCAGCCCCAGCATTTT. It specifies CASSDTSNQPQHF.

The sample holds a few counts of this clone. The chain carries TRBV28 and TRBJ1-1, with a weak D call TRBD1 (6 bases). CDR1 MDHEN and CDR2 SYDVKM come from the germline V gene. The CDR3 has 14 residues. With 5 bases removed from V and 10 bases from J, the gap between germline ends came to 20 bases. This CDR3 is CASSLPGTPHGAFF. Written as DNA, the CDR3 is TGTGCCAGCAGTCTCCCCGGGACACCACATGGAGCTTTCTTT.

This clone appeared once. The gene calls are TRBV7-2 and TRBJ2-7, with unresolved D. Trimming shortened V by 3 bases and J by 6 bases, and 12 bases separated the two germline ends. Germline CDR1 SGHTA, CDR2 FQGNSA. The CDR3 spans 13 residues. The CDR3, as DNA: TGTGCCAGCAGCTTCGTTTTCACGGGCGAGCAGTACTTC. It is translated as CASSFVFTGEQYF.

The chain combines TRBV5-1 with TRBJ2-3; D possibly corresponds to TRBD2 (6 bases). From germline, CDR1 is SGHRS and CDR2 YFSETQ. This CDR3 spans 17 amino acids. Trimming pared 4 bases from V and 0 bases from J, leaving 18 bases between. CDR3 loop: CASSGSTSDHSTDTQYF. The CDR3 DNA sequence: TGCGCCAGCAGCGGATCGACTAGTGATCATAGCACAGATACGCAGTATTTT.